This T cell receptor beta chain derives from a study of cytomegalovirus exposure and HLA in healthy donors. V lost 2 bases to trimming and J lost 0 bases, with 11 bases between them. This CDR3 is 14 amino acids long. Germline CDR1 is GTSNPN and CDR2 is SVGIG (reference sequence). The PCR was carried out with 60 Vbeta primers and 13 Jbeta primers. Using immunoSEQ multiplex PCR, the repertoire was profiled, and TCRdb retains in-frame clones only, with some absent. The table shows about 150,000 clones, with 50% to 75% occurring only once. Study-wide results and caveats: In a later analysis, parvovirus B19, influenza, CMV and Epstein-Barr virus appeared linked to several top co-occurrence clusters. Analyzed later, association rates of TCRs varied across HLA loci, with DRB1 most and HLA-C fewest.

On this clone: Its specificity is not known.

This receptor was identified in a woman in her sixties in good health and CMV-seropositive. The sample was PBMCs. The rearrangement uses TRBV30 and TRBJ2-7; D might be TRBD1 (6 bases). The CDR3 sequence: CAWSTRGISYEQYF. CDR3 DNA: TGTGCCTGGAGTACCAGGGGAATCTCCTACGAGCAGTACTTC.